Sequencing of this TCR beta chain was carried out in a study of memory CD4+ T cells and cytomegalovirus serostatus. From germline, CDR1 is KGHSH and CDR2 LQKENI. CDR3 size: 15 residues. Trimming shortened V by 3 bases and J by 0 bases, and 11 bases separated the two germline ends. The sort gate was single viable CD3+CD4+CD8-CD45RO+ cells for memory CD4+ T cells. Total CD4+ T cells were enriched by CD4 positive selection. Measured with immunoSEQ multiplex PCR; TCRdb has only the in-frame clones, and not every one. The table has roughly 49,000 clones, under 90% seen once. The sample was memory CD4+ T cells from blood. The origin of this receptor is an adult in good health and CMV-seronegative. The J gene is TRBJ1-1, the V gene TRBV18; possible D gene TRBD1, 6 bases. The CDR3 loop is CASSPRGDMNTEAFF. CDR3 in DNA: TGTGCCAGCTCACCCCGAGGGGACATGAACACTGAAGCTTTCTTT.